The 29 T cell receptor beta chains listed next were all sequenced from one sample in a study of cytomegalovirus exposure and HLA in healthy donors. Primers included in the PCR were 60 Vbeta and 13 Jbeta primers. Sequencing used immunoSEQ multiplex PCR; TCRdb keeps in-frame clones, though not all of them. The data show 150,000 to 200,000 clones, roughly 80% seen once. Sequenced sample: PBMCs. Source of these receptors: a man in his forties or fifties in good health and CMV-seronegative.

The chain has TRBV29-1 and TRBJ1-2; no clear D. Trimming took 6 bases from V and 5 from J, leaving 10 bases between them. CDR3 size: 11 residues. CDR1 is SQVTM, CDR2 ANQGSEA, per germline. The CDR3, as DNA: TGCAGCGTAATCTACAGATATGGCTACACCTTC. Encoded protein: CSVIYRYGYTF.

This clone occurred once. The chain links TRBV4-3 to TRBJ1-6, with a tentative D call TRBD1 (5 bases). Germline V gene lookup returns CDR1 LGHNA and CDR2 YSLEER. The CDR3 is 16 residues long. Trimming took 0 bases from V and 10 from J, leaving 16 bases between them. CDR3 bases: TGCGCCAGCAGCCAAGATCCGAGCAGGGAAAACTCACCCCTCCACTTT. It translates to CASSQDPSRENSPLHF.

The chain joins TRBV19 to TRBJ1-3; 9 bases are shared with TRBD1. V was clipped by 5 bases and J by 1 base; unmatched bases: 12. CDR3 length: 18 amino acids. Germline CDR1 reads LNHDA; CDR2 reads SQIVND (reference sequence). Written as DNA, the CDR3 is TGTGCCAGTAGTGTAGCCGGGGACAGGGCTGGTTCTGGAAACACCATATATTTT. This encodes CASSVAGDRAGSGNTIYF.

This sequence joins TRBV7-3 and TRBJ2-3; D is ambiguous. The CDR3 totals 14 residues. The V gene's germline CDR1 is SGHTA and CDR2 FQGTGA. The V end lost 3 bases, the J end lost 0 bases, and 7 bases lay between the germline ends. The CDR3 is CASSFQSSTDTQYF. The CDR3 region has the DNA TGTGCCAGCAGCTTCCAGTCTAGCACAGATACGCAGTATTTT.

The chain joins TRBV27 to TRBJ1-2, with 7 bases lining up with TRBD1. The V segment lost 1 base and the J segment 5 bases; nucleotides outside the gene matches: 1. Germline V gene sequence: CDR1 MNHEY, CDR2 SMNVEV (reference sequence). The CDR3 loop spans 13 amino acids. In DNA form, the CDR3 reads TGTGCCAGCAGTTTATTCAGGGGGTATGGCTACACCTTC. It encodes CASSLFRGYGYTF.

The V gene is TRBV6-1, the J gene TRBJ2-7; 7 positions agree with TRBD2. This CDR3 comprises 17 residues. Germline-derived CDR1 and CDR2 are MNHNS and SASEGT. V lost 0 bases to trimming and J lost 2 bases; unmatched junction nucleotides: 10. CDR3 nucleotides: TGTGCCAGCAGTGAAGCACGGACGGCGCGGGAGACCTACGAGCAGTACTTC. It yields the protein CASSEARTARETYEQYF.

The V and J genes are TRBV10-3 and TRBJ2-7; 7 nucleotides line up with TRBD2. Germline CDR1 and CDR2: ENHRY and SYGVKD. Germline trimming cut 5 bases from V and 2 bases from J; bases unmatched to any gene: 9. CDR3 length: 15 residues. This CDR3 is CAISPTSSVTYEQYF. CDR3 DNA: TGTGCCATCAGTCCGACTAGCAGCGTCACCTACGAGCAGTACTTC.

The chain recombines TRBV5-1 with TRBJ2-5; 9 bases are a match to TRBD1. The germline V gene encodes CDR1 SGHRS and CDR2 YFSETQ. The CDR3 is 14 amino acids. The J segment lost 5 bases and the V segment lost 2 bases, leaving 4 bases of the junction unmatched. The CDR3 sequence is CASSFGTGYETQYF. CDR3 in DNA: TGCGCCAGCAGCTTTGGGACAGGGTACGAGACCCAGTACTTC.

The chain recombines TRBV6-5 with TRBJ1-5, with D maybe TRBD1 (5 bases). The V gene lost 6 bases and the J gene lost 6 bases, with 15 bases spanning the gap. CDR3 length: 14 amino acids. The germline CDR1 and CDR2 sequences are MNHEY and SVGAGI. The CDR3 region is CASSPGGRSQPQHF. CDR3 coding DNA: TGTGCCAGCAGCCCCGGGGGTAGAAGTCAGCCCCAGCATTTT.

This clone appeared a single time. The chain recombines TRBV5-8 with TRBJ1-2; TRBD1 agrees at 9 bases. The CDR3 sequence is 14 residues long. The V gene's germline CDR1 is SGHTS and CDR2 YDEGEE. Trimming took 3 bases from V and 7 from J; bases not matched to a gene: 7. The CDR3 sequence: CASSSRDRVTGYTF. CDR3 nucleotide sequence: TGTGCCAGCAGCTCCCGGGACAGGGTAACTGGCTACACCTTC. Looking up the rest from reference TRBV5-8 and TRBJ1-2 gives the full variable domain: EAGVTQSPTHLIKTRGQQATLRCSPISGHTSVYWYQQALGLGLQFLLWYDEGEERNRGNFPPRFSGRQFPNYSSELNVNALELEDSALYLCASSSRDRVTGYTFGSGTRLTVV.

This rearrangement joins TRBV29-1 to TRBJ2-1, with 9 bases that match TRBD2. The germline V gene encodes CDR1 SQVTM and CDR2 ANQGSEA. The CDR3 sequence is 14 residues long. After removal of 7 bases from V and 0 bases from J, the junction contained 4 bases not matched to a gene. CDR3 amino acids: CSGGSGSSYNEQFF. DNA for the CDR3: TGCAGCGGCGGTAGCGGGAGCTCCTACAATGAGCAGTTCTTC.

The CDR3 DNA is TGTGCCAGCAGTGAAGCTGGGAGGGGGGCTACCTACGAGCAGTACTTC. Residues: CASSEAGRGATYEQYF. The rearrangement links TRBV2 to TRBJ2-7, with D possibly TRBD2 on 7 matching bases. Germline CDR1 is SNHLY and CDR2 is FYNNEI. The CDR3 has 16 amino acids. V lost 0 bases to trimming and J lost 2 bases, with 14 bases between them. Full variable domain (remainder filled in from reference TRBV2 and TRBJ2-7): EPEVTQTPSHQVTQMGQEVILRCVPISNHLYFYWYRQILGQKVEFLVSFYNNEISEKSEIFDDQFSVERPDGSNFTLKIRSTKLEDSAMYFCASSEAGRGATYEQYFGPGTRLTVT.

In this sample, this clone turned up a few times. The rearrangement links TRBV7-2 to TRBJ2-3, with TRBD2 matching 10 bases. Germline CDR1 reads SGHTA; CDR2 reads FQGNSA. V shed 1 base, J shed 2 bases, and the junction held 3 bases outside the gene matches. This CDR3 region has 16 residues. The CDR3, as DNA: TGTGCCAGCAGCTTAGTCGGGACTAGCGTCACAGATACGCAGTATTTT. As protein: CASSLVGTSVTDTQYF.

The genes are TRBV18 and TRBJ2-2; 10 bases match TRBD2. With V trimmed by 3 bases and J by 0 bases, 4 bases remained unmatched. This CDR3 region has 17 residues. Per germline, CDR1 KGHSH and CDR2 LQKENI. This chain's CDR3 is CASSPDLAGANTGELFF. In DNA form, the CDR3 reads TGTGCCAGCTCACCCGACCTAGCGGGAGCGAACACCGGGGAGCTGTTTTTT.

V is TRBV13 and J is TRBJ2-6; 8 nucleotides agree with TRBD1. This CDR3 has 17 residues. V gave up 3 bases and J gave up 0 bases; unmatched junction bases: 4. Germline CDR1 is PRHDT and CDR2 is FYEKMQ (reference sequence). The CDR3 region has the DNA TGTGCCAGCAGCTTGGGGACAGGACCCTCTGGGGCCAACGTCCTGACTTTC. Encoded protein: CASSLGTGPSGANVLTF.

The chain uses TRBV6-5 and TRBJ1-2; 9 nucleotides align to TRBD1. Germline CDR1 MNHEY, CDR2 SVGAGI. This CDR3 spans 15 amino acids. Germline trimming cut 1 base from V and 6 bases from J; bases unmatched to any gene: 6. The DNA of the CDR3 is TGTGCCAGCAGTTACTTTAACAGGGGGCGGGATGGCTACACCTTC. Translating it yields CASSYFNRGRDGYTF.

This clone was counted a single time. The rearrangement uses TRBV11-2 and TRBJ2-7, with D perhaps matching TRBD2 (6 bases). Deletions cut 2 bases from V and 3 bases from J, with 14 bases between. Looked up from germline, CDR1 is SGHAT and CDR2 is FQNNGV. The CDR3 has 15 amino acids. The CDR3 reads CASSLMGGAGYEQYF. The CDR3 bases are TGTGCCAGCAGCTTAATGGGGGGAGCTGGCTACGAGCAGTACTTC.

The gene calls are TRBV5-6 and TRBJ2-7; 9 bases line up with TRBD1. The germline V gene has CDR1 SGHDT and CDR2 YYEEEE. After removal of 2 bases from V and 5 bases from J, the junction contained 5 bases not matched to a gene. The CDR3 is 14 amino acids. CDR3 amino acids: CASSFGTGSHEQYF. CDR3 in DNA: TGTGCCAGCAGCTTCGGGACAGGGTCCCACGAGCAGTACTTC.

This chain links TRBV11-2 with TRBJ2-7; TRBD1 might be the D (6 bases). Trimming pared 4 bases from V and 4 bases from J, leaving 8 bases between. Germline CDR1 reads SGHAT; CDR2 reads FQNNGV. CDR3 length: 12 amino acids. CDR3 coding DNA: TGTGCCAGCAGCTCAGGGGTTTACGAGCAGTACTTC. Translation gives CASSSGVYEQYF.

The chain links TRBV6-6 to TRBJ2-5, with D maybe TRBD1 (6 bases). Germline V gene data show CDR1 as MNHNY and CDR2 as SVGAGI (reference sequence). V was clipped by 7 bases and J by 2 bases, with 14 bases between them. The CDR3 is 14 residues long. Written as DNA, the CDR3 is TGTGCCAGCACTCGGGGACATAGGCAAGAGACCCAGTACTTC. Protein sequence: CASTRGHRQETQYF.

The chain employs TRBV7-9 and TRBJ2-7; 11 bases agree with TRBD1. The V and J ends lost 5 bases and 3 bases, in that order; junction bases with no gene match: 12. CDR3 length equals 17 residues. The germline CDR1 and CDR2 sequences are SEHNR and FQNEAQ (reference sequence). CDR3 residues: CASSPDIGQGAIYEQYF. CDR3 nucleotides: TGTGCCAGCAGCCCAGACATAGGACAGGGGGCCATCTACGAGCAGTACTTC.

CDR3 amino acids: CASSVADEQYF. The DNA for the CDR3 is TGTGCCAGCAGCGTAGCTGACGAGCAGTACTTC. The chain uses TRBV9 and TRBJ2-7, with D unresolved. This CDR3 is built from 11 residues. V was trimmed by 0 bases and J by 5 bases, leaving 3 bases between them. CDR1 is SGDLS and CDR2 is YYNGEE in the germline V gene.

This clone has a single count. The chain uses TRBV6-5 and TRBJ2-1; TRBD2 aligns across 9 bases. Germline V gives CDR1 MNHEY, CDR2 SVGAGI. The J segment lost 6 bases and the V segment lost 2 bases, leaving 8 bases of the junction unmatched. The CDR3 has 16 amino acids. The DNA for the CDR3 is TGTGCCAGCAGTTACGGTGCGGGAGCGGGAGGCAATGAGCAGTTCTTC. Its translation: CASSYGAGAGGNEQFF.

The gene calls are TRBV7-6 and TRBJ2-1, with TRBD2 identical over 10 bases. The CDR3 runs 15 residues. Trimming at V came to 5 bases and at J to 9 bases, leaving 10 bases not matched to a gene. Germline V lookup: CDR1 SGHVS, CDR2 FNYEAQ. The CDR3 sequence: CASSGQRGGRGEQFF. The CDR3 nucleotides are TGTGCCAGCAGCGGACAGCGGGGGGGCCGGGGTGAGCAGTTCTTC.

The CDR3, as DNA: TGCGCCAGCAGCTTTAGGGACTCGGACTACGAGCAGTACTTC. Encoded protein: CASSFRDSDYEQYF. The V and J genes are TRBV5-1 and TRBJ2-7, with D perhaps matching TRBD2 (6 bases). Germline assignment: CDR1 SGHRS and CDR2 YFSETQ. CDR3 length equals 14 residues. Deletions cut 2 bases from V and 3 bases from J, with 12 bases between.

CDR3 DNA: TGTGCCAGCAGCCGGACTAGCGAGGATCCGGAGCTGTTTTTT. It codes for CASSRTSEDPELFF. This chain connects TRBV7-3 to TRBJ2-2; 9 bases line up with TRBD2. Germline V gives CDR1 SGHTA, CDR2 FQGTGA. The CDR3 sequence is 14 residues long. V gave up 5 bases and J gave up 10 bases; unmatched junction bases: 8.

The chain links TRBV7-2 to TRBJ2-1; 10 bases are a match to TRBD2. CDR3 length: 15 amino acids. J lost 4 bases, V lost 3 bases, and 3 bases had no gene match. Germline CDR1 SGHTA, CDR2 FQGNSA. The CDR3 sequence: CASSFGLAVYNEQFF. The DNA for the CDR3 is TGTGCCAGCAGCTTTGGACTAGCGGTTTACAATGAGCAGTTCTTC.

The rearrangement links TRBV19 to TRBJ1-2; tentative D call: TRBD1 (5 bases). Between the trimmed V and J ends, which lost 7 bases and 4 bases, there was a span of 13 bases. Germline V gives CDR1 LNHDA, CDR2 SQIVND (reference sequence). The CDR3 covers 13 residues. CDR3 sequence reads: CASTHGTVYGYTF. The CDR3 nucleotides read TGTGCCAGTACCCATGGGACTGTCTATGGCTACACCTTC. Complete variable domain (other parts from reference TRBV19 and TRBJ1-2): DGGITQSPKYLFRKEGQNVTLSCEQNLNHDAMYWYRQDPGQGLRLIYYSQIVNDFQKGDIAEGYSVSREKKESFPLTVTSAQKNPTAFYLCASTHGTVYGYTFGSGTRLTVV.

The chain recombines TRBV27 with TRBJ2-5, with 11 bases lining up with TRBD2. The V gene's germline CDR1 is MNHEY and CDR2 SMNVEV (reference sequence). This CDR3 spans 13 amino acids. Trimming at V came to 8 bases and at J to 4 bases, leaving 3 bases not matched to a gene. The CDR3 coding sequence is TGTGCCAGCGGACTAGCGGGTTTAGAGACCCAGTACTTC. Protein product: CASGLAGLETQYF.